The clone carrying this TCR beta chain was counted once. Its antigen is unidentified. Specified time point: week 23, last vaccination. One vaccine dose held 300 ug of mutant IDH1 20-mer peptide and came with topical imiquimod. Sequenced by immunoSEQ multiplex PCR; TCRdb stores in-frame clones only, minus some. The top ten clones hold around 3.9% of a sample with under 50,000 clones, 80% to 95% of them seen once. This specimen belongs to a study of a mutant IDH1 vaccine in newly diagnosed glioma. This CDR3 is 14 amino acids long. Germline lookup yields CDR1 LGHNA and CDR2 YNFKEQ. The V end lost 0 bases, the J end lost 5 bases, and 10 bases lay between the germline ends.

This TCR derives from a man aged 50 to 59 with glioma. The source material was PBMCs, sampled from a glioma patient whose treatment included an IDH1 peptide vaccine. This sequence joins TRBV4-2 and TRBJ1-2; possible D gene TRBD1, 5 bases. The CDR3 protein is CASSQDWAGYGYTF. CDR3 coding DNA: TGTGCCAGCAGCCAAGATTGGGCAGGGTATGGCTACACCTTC.